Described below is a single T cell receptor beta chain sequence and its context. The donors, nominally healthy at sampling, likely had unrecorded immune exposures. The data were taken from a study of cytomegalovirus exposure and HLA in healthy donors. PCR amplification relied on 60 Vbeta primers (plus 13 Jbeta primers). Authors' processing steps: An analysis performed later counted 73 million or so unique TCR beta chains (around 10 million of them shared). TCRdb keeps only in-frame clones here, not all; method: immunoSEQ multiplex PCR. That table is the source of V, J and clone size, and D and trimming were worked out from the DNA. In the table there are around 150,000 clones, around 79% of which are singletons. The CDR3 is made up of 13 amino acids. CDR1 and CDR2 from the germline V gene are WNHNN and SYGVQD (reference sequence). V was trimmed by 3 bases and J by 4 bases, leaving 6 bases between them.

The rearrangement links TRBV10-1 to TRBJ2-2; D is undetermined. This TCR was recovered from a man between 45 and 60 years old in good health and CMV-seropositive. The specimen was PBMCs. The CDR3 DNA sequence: TGCGCCAGCAGTGATACGAGCACCGGGGAGCTGTTTTTT. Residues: CASSDTSTGELFF.